This T cell receptor beta chain was documented in a study of cytomegalovirus exposure and HLA in healthy donors. Looking at the study overall: One earlier analysis, a look at 150 million to 200 million T cells, found almost 120 million unique TCR beta sequences. Overall study findings and caveats: Some TCR beta chains (164 of them) were listed as cytomegalovirus-associated. Most observed TCR sequences were rare, whereas some public TCRs were detected in many donors. Most of the TCR beta V segments (in an earlier analysis) were productive either about 87% or about 30% of the time.

13 Jbeta primers and 60 Vbeta primers were used for the PCR. Assay: immunoSEQ multiplex PCR; the TCRdb copy retains only in-frame clones and omits some. The repertoire includes some 90,000 clones, 69% of them detected once, and roughly 2.7% sits in the top ten. This CDR3 is built from 13 residues. Germline loops: CDR1 SQVTM, CDR2 ANQGSEA. This clone was seen a few times. The antigen remains unidentified. One junction end does not reproduce the germline sequence, and a read error may be involved. Other DNA sequences of this sample code for an identical CDR3. The clonotype comes from a man between 50 and 59 years old in good health and CMV-seronegative. Sequencing was carried out using PBMCs. The V gene is TRBV29-1, the J gene TRBJ1-1; TRBD1 agrees at 8 bases. CDR3 nucleotides: TGCAGCGTGGACAGGGACATGAACACTGAGGCTTTCTTT. Protein product: CSVDRDMNTEAFF.